This T cell receptor (beta chain) was recorded in a study of beta chain features in type 1 diabetes. Study observations and caveats: The similarity of naive, central memory and Treg TCRB repertoires appeared greater among patients than among healthy donors. Type 1 diabetes patients showed fewer insertions and more deletions at VDJ junctions.

This clone turned up a few times. Its specificity is not known. Every donor provided one heparinised blood draw, which averaged roughly 120 mL. Expressed TCRB transcripts were sequenced because the isolated RNA had all been reverse transcribed beforehand. Profiling relied on immunoSEQ multiplex PCR, and the TCRdb table lists in-frame clones only, not all of them. This repertoire shows hundreds of thousands of clones, approximately 12% found once; its top ten account for roughly 0.015%. The V end lost 7 bases, the J end lost 5 bases, and 14 bases lay between the germline ends. The CDR3 is 12 residues long. The germline V gene encodes CDR1 GTSNPN and CDR2 SVGIG (reference sequence).

This chain connects TRBV30 to TRBJ1-2; D ambiguous. Sequenced: naive CD4+ T cells from blood. The receptor was isolated from a young man in good health. CDR3 in amino acids: CAYKGRGYGYTF. In DNA, the CDR3 is TGTGCCTACAAAGGGCGGGGTTATGGCTACACCTTC.